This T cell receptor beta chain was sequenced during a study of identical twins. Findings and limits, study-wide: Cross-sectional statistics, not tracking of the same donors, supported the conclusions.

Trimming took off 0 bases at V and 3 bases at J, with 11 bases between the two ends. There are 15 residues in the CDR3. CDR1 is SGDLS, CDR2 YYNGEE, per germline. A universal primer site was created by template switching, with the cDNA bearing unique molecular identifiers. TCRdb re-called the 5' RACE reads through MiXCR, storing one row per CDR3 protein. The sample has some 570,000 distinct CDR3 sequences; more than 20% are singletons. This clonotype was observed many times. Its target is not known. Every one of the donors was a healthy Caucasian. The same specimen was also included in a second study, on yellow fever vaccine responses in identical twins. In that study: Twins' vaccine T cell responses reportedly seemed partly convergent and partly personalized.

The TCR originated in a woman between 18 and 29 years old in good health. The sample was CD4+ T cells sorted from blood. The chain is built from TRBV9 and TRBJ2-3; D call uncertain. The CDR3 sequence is CASSVEQSRTDTQYF. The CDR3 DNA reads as TGTGCCAGCAGCGTAGAACAGTCTCGGACAGATACGCAGTATTTT.